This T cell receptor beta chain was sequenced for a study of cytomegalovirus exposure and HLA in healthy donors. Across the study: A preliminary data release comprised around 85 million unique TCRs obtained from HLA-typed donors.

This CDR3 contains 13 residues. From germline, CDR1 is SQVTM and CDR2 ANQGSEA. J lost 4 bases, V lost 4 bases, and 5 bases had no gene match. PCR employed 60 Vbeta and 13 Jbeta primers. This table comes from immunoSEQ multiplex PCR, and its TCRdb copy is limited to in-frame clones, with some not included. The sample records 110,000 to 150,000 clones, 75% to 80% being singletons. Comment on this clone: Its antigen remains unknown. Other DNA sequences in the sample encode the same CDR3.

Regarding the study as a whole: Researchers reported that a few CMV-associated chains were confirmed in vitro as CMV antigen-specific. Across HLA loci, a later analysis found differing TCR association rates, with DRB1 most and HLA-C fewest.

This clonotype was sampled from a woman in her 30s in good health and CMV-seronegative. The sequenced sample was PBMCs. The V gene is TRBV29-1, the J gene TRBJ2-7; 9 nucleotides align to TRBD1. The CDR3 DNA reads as TGCAGCGTTGGGACAGGGGAGGGGTACGAGCAGTACTTC. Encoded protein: CSVGTGEGYEQYF.